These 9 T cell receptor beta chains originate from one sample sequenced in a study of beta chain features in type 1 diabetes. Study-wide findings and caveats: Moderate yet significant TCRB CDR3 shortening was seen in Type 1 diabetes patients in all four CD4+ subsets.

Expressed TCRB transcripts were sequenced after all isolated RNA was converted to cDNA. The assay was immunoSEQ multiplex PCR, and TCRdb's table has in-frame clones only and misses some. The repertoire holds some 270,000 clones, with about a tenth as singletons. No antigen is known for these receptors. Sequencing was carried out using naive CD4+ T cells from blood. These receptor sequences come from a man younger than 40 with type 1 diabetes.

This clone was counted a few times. CDR3 sequence reads: CSVLREKLFF. The CDR3 DNA is TGCAGCGTGCTACGAGAAAAACTGTTTTTT. The chain employs TRBV29-1 and TRBJ1-4; D gene uncertain. The CDR3 runs to 10 residues. Per germline, CDR1 SQVTM and CDR2 ANQGSEA. Deletions cut 6 bases from V and 8 bases from J, with 7 bases between.

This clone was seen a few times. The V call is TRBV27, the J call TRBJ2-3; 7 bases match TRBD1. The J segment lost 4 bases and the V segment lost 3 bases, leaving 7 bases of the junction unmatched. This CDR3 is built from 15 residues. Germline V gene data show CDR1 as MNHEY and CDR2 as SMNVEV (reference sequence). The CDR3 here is CASSFKRGPADTQYF. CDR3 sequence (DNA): TGTGCCAGCAGTTTTAAGAGGGGGCCCGCAGATACGCAGTATTTT.

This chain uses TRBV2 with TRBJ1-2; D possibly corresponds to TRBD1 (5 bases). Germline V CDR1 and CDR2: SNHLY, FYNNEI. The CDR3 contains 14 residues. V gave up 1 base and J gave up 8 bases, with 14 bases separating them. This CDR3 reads CASSEVLQVLGYTF. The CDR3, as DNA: TGTGCCAGCAGTGAAGTGTTACAGGTTTTGGGCTACACCTTC.

The CDR3: CASSVEASGGTGELFF. DNA of the CDR3: TGTGCCAGCAGCGTAGAGGCTAGCGGGGGCACCGGGGAGCTGTTTTTT. The chain links TRBV9 to TRBJ2-2, with 10 bases aligning to TRBD2. J gave up 4 bases and V 0 bases, and 3 bases lay outside the gene matches. CDR1 is SGDLS, CDR2 YYNGEE, per germline. This CDR3 has 16 residues. Drawing the rest from reference TRBV9 and TRBJ2-2, the complete variable domain is DSGVTQTPKHLITATGQRVTLRCSPRSGDLSVYWYQQSLDQGLQFLIQYYNGEERAKGNILERFSAQQFPDLHSELNLSSLELGDSALYFCASSVEASGGTGELFFGEGSRLTVL.

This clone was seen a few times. The CDR3 sequence is CASSLGGSGYNEQFF. The DNA for the CDR3 is TGTGCCAGCAGCTTAGGGGGTTCGGGTTACAATGAGCAGTTCTTC. V is TRBV5-4 and J is TRBJ2-1; tentatively, D is TRBD1 (6 bases). The germline V and J ends were trimmed by 2 bases and 4 bases, with 13 bases remaining between them. Per the germline V gene, CDR1 is SGHNT and CDR2 is YYREEE (reference sequence). The CDR3 runs 15 residues.

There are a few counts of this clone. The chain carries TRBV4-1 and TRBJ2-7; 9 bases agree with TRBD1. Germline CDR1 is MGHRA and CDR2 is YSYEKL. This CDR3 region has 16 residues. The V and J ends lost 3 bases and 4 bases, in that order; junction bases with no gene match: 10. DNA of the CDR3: TGCGCCAGCAGCCAGGAGAGACAGGGGGGAAAGTACGAGCAGTACTTC. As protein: CASSQERQGGKYEQYF.

Here the CDR3 DNA reads TGCGCCAGCAGCCAGACTAGGATTGCGGAGACCCAGTACTTC. Translated: CASSQTRIAETQYF. The rearrangement uses TRBV4-1 and TRBJ2-5, with D perhaps TRBD2 (6 bases). Germline V lookup: CDR1 MGHRA, CDR2 YSYEKL. V lost 3 bases, J lost 5 bases, and 13 bases lay in between. CDR3 length: 14 amino acids.

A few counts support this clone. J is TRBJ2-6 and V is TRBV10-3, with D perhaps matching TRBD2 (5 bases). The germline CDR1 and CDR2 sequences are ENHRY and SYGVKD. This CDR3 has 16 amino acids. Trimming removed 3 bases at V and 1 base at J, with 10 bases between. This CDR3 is CAISETPGSGANVLTF. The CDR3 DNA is TGTGCCATCAGTGAAACCCCGGGGTCTGGGGCCAACGTCCTGACTTTC.

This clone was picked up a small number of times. CDR3 sequence: CASSLVAGSTDTQYF. CDR3 bases: TGTGCCAGCAGCTTGGTGGCGGGAAGCACAGATACGCAGTATTTT. The V gene is TRBV5-6, the J gene TRBJ2-3; TRBD2 is a possible D gene (6 bases). Germline CDR1 reads SGHDT; CDR2 reads YYEEEE. The CDR3 contains 15 residues. The ends were cut back, 0 bases at V and 0 bases at J, with 8 bases in the middle. The full variable domain, in which reference TRBV5-6 and TRBJ2-3 provide the parts outside the CDR3, is DAGVTQSPTHLIKTRGQQVTLRCSPKSGHDTVSWYQQALGQGPQFIFQYYEEEERQRGNFPDRFSGHQFPNYSSELNVNALLLGDSALYLCASSLVAGSTDTQYFGPGTRLTVL.